This T cell receptor beta chain was profiled in a study of vaccination and CD4 T cells after COVID-19 (dated by TCRdb to between 2021 and 2022). The study in broad terms: In the convalescent cohort there were six males and four females, among whom were two Hispanic individuals, seven Caucasians, two Asians and one multiracial person. The time from the second vaccine dose to post-vaccine blood sampling had a median of around 72 days and ranged from about 14 to 250 days. In around nine COVID-19 convalescent patients and a handful of infection-naive healthy vaccine recipients, the spike-specific CD4+ TCR repertoire before mRNA vaccination was compared with the repertoire after mRNA vaccination. Post-COVID blood samples from convalescent patients were collected a median of approximately 93 days after diagnosis, with a range of 35 to 161 days. Control cultures used a CEFX viral epitope pool as positive control, an HIV-1 Nef peptide pool as negative control, or no peptide. Participants received two doses of either the Pfizer-BioNTech BNT162b2 vaccine (n=8) or the Moderna mRNA-1273 vaccine (n=2). For stimulating the cultures, overlapping spike peptide pools were used, derived from SARS-CoV-2 as well as from the common cold coronaviruses HCoV-NL63, HCoV-OC43 and HCoV-229E.

Overall study outcomes, separate from this receptor: Although the median number of SARS-CoV-2-reactive clonotypes went up from around 20 after infection to 35 to 40 after vaccination, the increase was not significant. Of the vaccine-specific clones found in convalescent patients, nearly all (304 of 307) were mono-reactive for SARS-CoV-2 spike instead of being cross-reactive with common cold coronaviruses. The number of convalescent patients in the study was relatively small, and the study did not examine early timepoints following natural infection. Among the post-vaccine SARS-CoV-2-reactive clones in convalescent patients, a median about 89% showed up only after vaccination, which suggests vaccine-specific priming.

Regarding this clonotype: Which antigen it targets is not known. Nothing much larger sits one base from this clone, and base qualities are not available.

Libraries were built with PCR. DNA from cultured CD4+ T cells underwent TCR sequencing with the Oncomine TCR Beta short-read assay at the Johns Hopkins FTIC core. Genomic DNA was extracted from the cultured CD4+ T cells with the QIAamp micro DNA kit. Oncomine TCR Beta libraries from cultured CD4+ T cells were pooled with unique dual indexes and sequenced on an Illumina iSeq 100. The original pipeline was this. Non-productive sequences were filtered out, and CDR3s that did not start with C, did not end with F or W, or were shorter than 7 amino acids were discarded. Antigen-specific clonotypes were identified with the MANAFEST web application by comparing peptide-stimulated wells with reference and other culture wells. To be called positive, a clone needed an FDR below 0.05, an odds ratio above 5, and a productive frequency above 0.1% in at least two of three replicate wells. Cross-reactive clonotypes were defined as significantly expanded in both SARS-CoV-2 spike wells and at least one common cold coronavirus spike condition. Similarity between CDR3 sequences was evaluated in R version 3.6.1 using Levenshtein distances (stringdist) and unrooted phylogenetic trees (ape). TCRdb cleaned the public reads at Q25 with fastp, built clones with MiXCR and kept in-frame beta chains. CDR3 protein sequences are deduplicated, and each keeps its most common genes and DNA. The V and J calls were determined by TCRdb, not by the authors. For this sample the table gives roughly 20,000 distinct CDR3 sequences, of which about 80% were detected only once. Approximately 18% of the sample comes from the top ten.

The treatment or condition tag for this specimen amounts to: roughly 10-day PBMC culture with coronavirus spike peptide pools or control peptides (ViraFEST assay). The ViraFEST assay, used in the study, expanded antigen-specific T cells with peptide pools and then identified the expanded clonotypes through TCR sequencing. Negative nucleocapsid antibody tests before and after vaccination confirmed that the healthy vaccine recipients had no prior SARS-CoV-2 infection. PBMCs were cultured at around 2.2 million per well in IMDM supplemented with about 5.5% human AB serum and about 10 IU/ml IL-2, with 9.5 to 10 ug/ml peptide pools added. Half of the culture medium was replaced with fresh IL-2-containing medium on days 3 and 7. After about nine days of culture, CD4+ T cells were isolated by negative selection with the EasySep CD4+ T cell isolation kit. Ficoll-Paque Plus gradient centrifugation was used to isolate PBMCs from whole blood, and the isolated PBMCs were then either used fresh or cryopreserved at -140C. Culture conditions were generally each tested in triplicate wells.

The specimen was CD4+ T cells from blood, cultured in vitro, collected after SARS-CoV-2 vaccination. This sequence was found in a human donor who received a COVID-19 vaccine.

The CDR3 loop reads CASSSPIDTEAFF. Read as DNA, the sequence is TGTGCCAGCAGTTCCCCGATTGACACTGAAGCTTTCTTT. The V gene is TRBV12-3 or TRBV12-4 and the J gene is TRBJ1-1; the D segment cannot be called with confidence. Between the V and J ends, shortened by 4 bases and 3 bases respectively, the junction contains 9 bases. Including cysteine and phenylalanine, the CDR3 has 13 amino acids. Only the CDR3 part of the read is kept: 39 bases, read in frame from the first base.